These 27 T cell receptor beta chains came from one sample sequenced in a study of cytomegalovirus exposure and HLA in healthy donors. PCR was performed using 60 Vbeta and 13 Jbeta primers. Measured with immunoSEQ multiplex PCR; TCRdb has only the in-frame clones, and not every one. The table shows fewer than 120,000 clones, with around 83% occurring only once. Sequences were obtained from PBMCs. The origin of the receptors is a woman in her fifties or sixties in good health and CMV-seropositive.

The chain couples TRBV27 to TRBJ2-7; perhaps TRBD2 as D (6 bases). The CDR3 is 14 residues long. CDR1 MNHEY and CDR2 SMNVEV come from the germline V gene (reference sequence). Trimming left V 4 bases short and J 6 bases short, with 16 bases between. CDR3 in amino acids: CASSWLGGYAEQYF. The CDR3 DNA follows: TGTGCCAGCAGTTGGCTCGGGGGATACGCCGAGCAGTACTTC.

The chain has TRBV30 and TRBJ2-2; 7 bases match TRBD1. After removal of 8 bases from V and 3 bases from J, the junction contained 9 bases not matched to a gene. The CDR3 has 14 amino acids. Germline loops: CDR1 GTSNPN, CDR2 SVGIG (reference sequence). As DNA, the CDR3 is TGTGCCCGGCGATCAGGGGGTTACACCGGGGAGCTGTTTTTT. As protein: CARRSGGYTGELFF.

This clone was seen a handful of times. The chain links TRBV5-4 to TRBJ2-7; 11 bases align to TRBD2. Germline V gene lookup returns CDR1 SGHNT and CDR2 YYREEE (reference sequence). There are 15 residues in the CDR3. The junction had 7 bases not matched to a gene; V was cut back by 4 bases and J by 4 bases. The CDR3 DNA reads as TGTGCCAGCAGCCGTAGCGGGAGGGGACCTTACGAGCAGTACTTC. Its translation is CASSRSGRGPYEQYF.

This clone has a single count. The chain combines TRBV29-1 with TRBJ2-7; 10 bases map to TRBD1. The CDR3 is made up of 14 amino acids. The germline V gene has CDR1 SQVTM and CDR2 ANQGSEA. J lost 5 bases, V lost 6 bases, and 10 bases had no gene match. The CDR3: CSVKGGQGIDEQYF. CDR3 in DNA: TGCAGCGTAAAAGGGGGACAGGGGATAGACGAGCAGTACTTC.

The chain is built from TRBV6-1 and TRBJ1-1; TRBD1 aligns across 7 bases. The CDR3 runs to 13 residues. Germline trimming cut 10 bases from V and 1 base from J; bases unmatched to any gene: 6. The germline gives CDR1 MNHNS, CDR2 SASEGT. The CDR3 loop is CATGQAENTEAFF. The DNA of the CDR3 is TGTGCCACCGGACAGGCAGAGAACACTGAAGCTTTCTTT.

The V gene is TRBV7-3, the J gene TRBJ1-1; tentatively, D is TRBD1 (5 bases). V lost 4 bases to trimming and J lost 1 base, with 7 bases between them. CDR3 size: 13 residues. CDR1 and CDR2 from the germline V gene are SGHTA and FQGTGA. The CDR3 region is CASSSTENTEAFF. CDR3 nucleotides: TGTGCCAGCAGCTCGACAGAGAACACTGAAGCTTTCTTT.

This sequence joins TRBV30 and TRBJ2-3; D uncertain. Per germline, CDR1 GTSNPN and CDR2 SVGIG (reference sequence). V lost 1 base to trimming and J lost 5 bases, with 16 bases between them. This CDR3 spans 15 amino acids. The CDR3 reads CAWSGADVWLDTQYF. CDR3 sequence (DNA): TGTGCCTGGAGTGGGGCAGATGTCTGGTTAGATACGCAGTATTTT.

The chain recombines TRBV10-3 with TRBJ2-5; a possible D gene is TRBD1 (6 bases). Trimming pared 4 bases from V and 3 bases from J, leaving 15 bases between. This CDR3 is 15 amino acids long. Germline V gene lookup returns CDR1 ENHRY and CDR2 SYGVKD. Here the CDR3 reads CAISGERTVKETQYF. The CDR3 DNA sequence: TGTGCCATCAGTGGGGAAAGGACAGTTAAAGAGACCCAGTACTTC.

The rearrangement uses TRBV11-3 and TRBJ1-2, with TRBD1 matching 7 bases. This CDR3 spans 16 amino acids. With V trimmed by 1 base and J by 8 bases, 13 bases remained unmatched. From germline, CDR1 is SGHNT and CDR2 YENEEA. The CDR3 protein is CASSLAPGQAPWGYTF. For the CDR3, the DNA is TGTGCCAGCAGCTTAGCCCCAGGACAGGCGCCCTGGGGCTACACCTTC. Complete variable domain (other parts from reference TRBV11-3 and TRBJ1-2): EAGVVQSPRYKIIEKKQPVAFWCNPISGHNTLYWYLQNLGQGPELLIRYENEEAVDDSQLPKDRFSAERLKGVDSTLKIQPAELGDSAVYLCASSLAPGQAPWGYTFGSGTRLTVV.

This clone has more than one count but fewer than ten. V gene TRBV5-6 combines with J gene TRBJ2-5; 11 nucleotides line up with TRBD2. The tail of the sequence fits TRBJ2-7 better, so the J call may be wrong. The CDR3 length is 16 residues. CDR1 and CDR2 from the germline V gene are SGHDT and YYEEEE. The CDR3 DNA reads as TGTGCCAGCAGCTTGGTAACTAGCGGGAGCTCCTACGAGCAGTACTTC. Its protein is CASSLVTSGSSYEQYF.

In its sample, this clone was seen a few times. This chain joins TRBV5-1 and TRBJ1-3; TRBD1 might be the D (5 bases). Germline-derived CDR1 and CDR2 are SGHRS and YFSETQ. The CDR3 extends over 15 amino acids. Trimming cost V 2 bases and J 4 bases, with 13 bases left between them. CDR3 amino acids: CASSFSGPRGNTIYF. The CDR3 DNA reads TGCGCCAGCAGCTTTTCAGGGCCTAGGGGAAACACCATATATTTT.

The V and J genes are TRBV18 and TRBJ2-1; 10 bases agree with TRBD2. The ends lost 0 bases at V and 8 bases at J; junction bases unmatched: 4. The germline V gene encodes CDR1 KGHSH and CDR2 LQKENI. The CDR3 is 15 residues long. The CDR3 region has the DNA TGTGCCAGCTCACCACCCAGCGGGAGGGCGGATGAGCAGTTCTTC. This encodes CASSPPSGRADEQFF. The whole variable domain, remainder taken from reference TRBV18 and TRBJ2-1, is NAGVMQNPRHLVRRRGQEARLRCSPMKGHSHVYWYRQLPEEGLKFMVYLQKENIIDESGMPKERFSAEFPKEGPSILRIQQVVRGDSAAYFCASSPPSGRADEQFFGPGTRLTVL.

Only a few counts were recorded for this clone. The rearrangement uses TRBV7-6 and TRBJ2-1, with 7 bases that match TRBD2. V shed 2 bases, J shed 0 bases, and the junction held 7 bases outside the gene matches. CDR1 is SGHVS, CDR2 FNYEAQ, per germline. The CDR3 consists of 17 residues. CDR3 sequence (DNA): TGTGCCAGCAGCTTATATGGCGGGAGTCACTCCTACAATGAGCAGTTCTTC. It specifies CASSLYGGSHSYNEQFF. Combining the CDR3 with reference TRBV7-6 and TRBJ2-1 gives the whole variable domain GAGVSQSPRYKVTKRGQDVALRCDPISGHVSLYWYRQALGQGPEFLTYFNYEAQQDKSGLPNDRFSAERPEGSISTLTIQRTEQRDSAMYRCASSLYGGSHSYNEQFFGPGTRLTVL.

The chain employs TRBV29-1 and TRBJ1-1; D uncertain. Germline V lookup: CDR1 SQVTM, CDR2 ANQGSEA. The CDR3 totals 13 residues. Trimming took off 5 bases at V and 5 bases at J, with 15 bases between the two ends. The CDR3 is CSVSSGGMTEAFF. For the CDR3, the DNA is TGCAGCGTTTCCTCAGGAGGGATGACTGAAGCTTTCTTT.

V and J are TRBV29-1 and TRBJ2-7, with D maybe TRBD1 (6 bases). Between the trimmed V and J ends, which lost 5 bases and 11 bases, there was a span of 16 bases. Germline V gives CDR1 SQVTM, CDR2 ANQGSEA. The CDR3 contains 11 residues. The CDR3 region has the DNA TGCAGCGTTAAAGTAGGGGACATCGAGTACTTC. This gives the protein CSVKVGDIEYF.

V usage is TRBV15 and J usage is TRBJ2-4; no definite D call. CDR3 length equals 17 residues. Germline assignment: CDR1 LNHNV and CDR2 YYDKDF (reference sequence). V lost 0 bases, J lost 2 bases, and 14 bases lay in between. CDR3 loop: CATSRDVRIAPKNIQYF. For the CDR3, the DNA is TGTGCCACCAGCAGAGATGTCAGGATTGCTCCCAAAAACATTCAGTACTTC.

This clone was found once. A junction end diverges from the germline sequence, so it may reflect a read error. The chain has TRBV2 and TRBJ2-3, with TRBD2 as a possible D gene (5 bases). The V gene's germline CDR1 is SNHLY and CDR2 FYNNEI. CDR3 length equals 13 residues. The CDR3 sequence: CASSPSHLAPLHF. Here the CDR3 DNA reads TGTGCCAGCAGTCCTAGCCACCTGGCGCCGCTCCATTTT.

This clone was observed a single time. The chain recombines TRBV5-4 with TRBJ2-5, with 9 bases aligning to TRBD1. Trimming removed 4 bases from V and 4 bases from J; junction bases left unmatched: 5. Germline CDR1 SGHNT, CDR2 YYREEE (reference sequence). This CDR3 is 14 amino acids long. The CDR3 is CASSLQGAVETQYF. CDR3 coding DNA: TGTGCCAGCAGCCTACAGGGGGCTGTAGAGACCCAGTACTTC.

Written as DNA, the CDR3 is TGTGCCAGCAGCCTAACAGGGGTGGCGGTCGCTGAAGCTTTCTTT. Amino acid sequence: CASSLTGVAVAEAFF. The V gene is TRBV4-2, the J gene TRBJ1-1, with TRBD1 matching over 7 bases. Germline V gives CDR1 LGHNA, CDR2 YNFKEQ. The CDR3 is made up of 15 amino acids. Trimming cost V 4 bases and J 6 bases; bases outside gene matches: 11.

In this sample, this clone turned up a few times. The same CDR3 arises from other DNA sequences in this sample as well. The rearrangement uses TRBV7-9 and TRBJ1-1, with D possibly TRBD1 on 5 matching bases. In germline, CDR1 is SEHNR, CDR2 FQNEAQ (reference sequence). V was trimmed by 3 bases and J by 2 bases, leaving 7 bases between them. The CDR3 extends over 13 amino acids. Here the CDR3 DNA reads TGTGCCAGCAGCTTGCAGGGAAACACTGAAGCTTTCTTT. It translates to CASSLQGNTEAFF.

The chain recombines TRBV5-1 with TRBJ2-7, with 12 positions matching TRBD2. CDR3 size: 16 residues. Germline V gene sequence: CDR1 SGHRS, CDR2 YFSETQ. Trimming at V came to 2 bases and at J to 3 bases, leaving 6 bases not matched to a gene. CDR3 nucleotide sequence: TGCGCCAGCAGCTTCTACCTAGCGGGAGGGCTCTACGAGCAGTACTTC. The encoded protein is CASSFYLAGGLYEQYF.

This clone came up once. Here the CDR3 reads CASSRRQGPNEQYF. Written as DNA, the CDR3 is TGTGCCAGCTCACGTCGGCAGGGTCCCAACGAGCAGTACTTC. The chain joins TRBV18 to TRBJ2-7, with D possibly TRBD1 on 5 matching bases. In germline, CDR1 is KGHSH, CDR2 LQKENI. The CDR3 covers 14 residues. Trimming left V 4 bases short and J 5 bases short, with 15 bases between.

This clone was observed a few times. This chain joins TRBV5-4 and TRBJ1-1, with unresolved D. V lost 0 bases, J lost 1 base, and 10 bases lay in between. The germline gives CDR1 SGHNT, CDR2 YYREEE (reference sequence). The CDR3 sequence is 15 residues long. This CDR3 reads CASSLVEASNTEAFF. In DNA form, the CDR3 reads TGTGCCAGCAGCTTGGTTGAGGCATCGAACACTGAAGCTTTCTTT.

The chain recombines TRBV9 with TRBJ2-3; D unclear. The CDR3 covers 12 residues. V was clipped by 0 bases and J by 3 bases, with 2 bases between them. Germline-derived CDR1 and CDR2 are SGDLS and YYNGEE. The CDR3 region has the DNA TGTGCCAGCAGCGTAGCTACAGATACGCAGTATTTT. It specifies CASSVATDTQYF.

This clone was detected only a few times. The genes are TRBV5-6 and TRBJ2-7; unclear D gene. The length of the CDR3 is 14 residues. V was shortened by 2 bases and J by 3 bases, with 12 bases between the two germline ends. CDR1 SGHDT and CDR2 YYEEEE come from the germline V gene. Here the CDR3 DNA reads TGTGCCAGCAGCTTCCTTGGTCCGGGCTACGAGCAGTACTTC. Protein sequence: CASSFLGPGYEQYF.

This clone was seen once. V gene TRBV19 combines with J gene TRBJ2-7, with D possibly being TRBD2 (6 bases). The V and J ends lost 8 bases and 0 bases respectively, with 17 bases between them. CDR3 length: 15 residues. The germline V gene encodes CDR1 LNHDA and CDR2 SQIVND (reference sequence). The CDR3 loop reads CASSSLAFSSYEQYF. For the CDR3, the DNA is TGTGCCAGTTCAAGTCTAGCGTTCAGCTCCTACGAGCAGTACTTC.

The chain employs TRBV9 and TRBJ2-3; tentatively, D is TRBD2 (5 bases). The length of the CDR3 is 18 residues. From germline, CDR1 is SGDLS and CDR2 YYNGEE. V gave up 4 bases and J gave up 0 bases, with 21 bases separating them. CDR3 region: CASSKTGLGGRSTDTQYF. Written as DNA, the CDR3 is TGTGCCAGCAGCAAGACCGGTCTCGGCGGGCGGAGCACAGATACGCAGTATTTT.